This T cell receptor (gamma chain) stems from a study of γδ T cells in repeated Plasmodium falciparum infection. The V and J ends lost 3 bases and 5 bases, in that order; junction bases with no gene match: 4. The CDR3 runs to 12 residues. Germline lookup yields CDR1 EGSNGY and CDR2 YDSYNSKV. TCRdb fed the multiplex PCR reads to CATT. The sample includes tens of thousands of gamma-chain clones, 2.5% to 3.5% of them seen just once. By share of the sample, this clone is medium-sized. Vgamma9/Vdelta2+ and Vdelta2-negative gammadelta T cells were flow-sorted from PBMC for bulk sequencing. The chain recombines TRGV2 with TRGJ1 or TRGJ2. Material for sequencing was gamma-delta T cells from blood. The origin of this receptor is a pool of human donors (malaria-infected and uninfected, not separated). CDR3: CATWDMDYKKLF. The CDR3 coding sequence is TGTGCCACCTGGGACATGGATTATAAGAAACTCTTT.